These 10 T cell receptor beta chains were sequenced from one sample in a study of immune heterogeneity within non-small cell lung tumors (dated by TCRdb to between 2018 and 2020). The TCR template was genomic DNA extracted from bulk tumor tissue, and around 540 ng of gDNA was amplified for each sample. During surgery, several biopsies were collected from each primary tumor and placed as far from one another as possible within the tumor mass. The study cohort was described as untreated and was composed of newly diagnosed NSCLC cases undergoing curative surgery. Sequencing instrument: HiSeq X Ten. The TCR beta CDR3 region was amplified with a multiplex PCR system, in which a first round of nine to ten cycles was run using 32 V-gene forward and 13 J-gene reverse primers. TCRdb itself trimmed the public reads at Q25 with fastp, ran MiXCR and retained productive beta chains. CDR3 protein duplicates are merged, each entry listing the most common genes and DNA. The sample table holds some 30,000 distinct CDR3 sequences, of which more than 25% were seen once. Clones ranked in the top ten supply roughly 4.3% of the sample.

Specimen: lung tumor tissue. The receptors were sampled from a man aged 35 to 55 with non-small cell lung cancer.

Relative to its sample, this clonotype is medium-sized. The genes are TRBV12-3 or TRBV12-4 and TRBJ2-3, with a tentative D call TRBD2 (6 bases). This CDR3 has 13 amino acids. The ends were cut back, 8 bases at V and 6 bases at J, with 15 bases in the middle. For the CDR3, the DNA is TGTGCCAGCCTCCCGGGGGACGGGGATACGCAGTATTTT. Translating gives CASLPGDGDTQYF.

This clonotype has more than one count but fewer than ten. The chain is built from TRBV5-1 and TRBJ1-1; D remains ambiguous. Trimming removed 5 bases from V and 8 bases from J, with 13 bases in between. CDR1 and CDR2 from the germline V gene are SGHRS and YFSETQ. This CDR3 region has 12 residues. Here the CDR3 reads CASSWPGREAFF. As DNA, the CDR3 is TGCGCCAGCAGTTGGCCAGGCAGGGAAGCTTTCTTT.

The chain links TRBV4-1 to TRBJ2-7; 9 positions agree with TRBD1. Per germline, CDR1 MGHRA and CDR2 YSYEKL. Trimming removed 10 bases from V and 3 bases from J; junction bases left unmatched: 13. The CDR3 is made up of 15 amino acids. CDR3 bases: TGCGCCACCACCCGACAGGGGGACCCCAACTACGAGCAGTACTTC. This gives the protein CATTRQGDPNYEQYF.

This clonotype occurred a few times. This chain joins TRBV29-1 and TRBJ2-3; TRBD1 matches 8 bases. With 7 bases clipped from V and 2 bases from J, the junction kept 5 bases outside the gene matches. The germline CDR1 and CDR2 sequences are SQVTM and ANQGSEA. This CDR3 is 13 amino acids long. CDR3 nucleotide sequence: TGCAGCGCCGGACAGGGCTTCACAGATACGCAGTATTTT. Amino acids: CSAGQGFTDTQYF.

The V and J genes are TRBV3-1 and TRBJ2-2; 9 bases are shared with TRBD2. The J segment lost 4 bases and the V segment lost 4 bases, leaving 7 bases of the junction unmatched. The CDR3 runs 16 residues. The germline CDR1 and CDR2 sequences are LGHDT and YNNKEL (reference sequence). CDR3 DNA sequence: TGTGCCAGCAGCCCCATCTCTAGCGGGATCACCGGGGAGCTGTTTTTT. This codes for CASSPISSGITGELFF. The entire variable domain, with the rest obtained from reference TRBV3-1 and TRBJ2-2, is as follows: DTAVSQTPKYLVTQMGNDKSIKCEQNLGHDTMYWYKQDSKKFLKIMFSYNNKELIINETVPNRFSPKSPDKAHLNLHINSLELGDSAVYFCASSPISSGITGELFFGEGSRLTVL.

For this clonotype: It may be a read error: a sequence one base away is much more abundant. V and J are TRBV6-2 or TRBV6-3 and TRBJ2-7; D is unclear. The CDR3 length is 11 residues. The germline gives CDR1 MNHEY, CDR2 SVGEGT. The CDR3 coding sequence is TGTGCCAGCATTTACGCGGACGAGCAGTACTTC. Translation gives CASIYADEQYF.

This clonotype was recorded at least ten times. CDR3 DNA: TGTGCCAGCAGCTTAGGAGGGGCCCAGTACTTC. Translation gives CASSLGGAQYF. The chain joins TRBV11-2 to TRBJ2-5; D possibly matches TRBD1 or TRBD2 (5 bases each). Trimming left V 1 base short and J 9 bases short, with 6 bases between. Germline V gives CDR1 SGHAT, CDR2 FQNNGV. The CDR3 is made up of 11 amino acids.

The gene calls are TRBV5-8 and TRBJ2-3; 7 bases are a match to TRBD1. Germline CDR1 reads SGHTS; CDR2 reads YDEGEE. The CDR3 loop spans 14 amino acids. Trimming cost V 6 bases and J 5 bases; bases outside gene matches: 9. For the CDR3, the DNA is TGTGCCAGCACCCGGGACAGCTCGATAGATACGCAGTATTTT. It translates to CASTRDSSIDTQYF. The full variable domain, completed using reference TRBV5-8 and TRBJ2-3, is EAGVTQSPTHLIKTRGQQATLRCSPISGHTSVYWYQQALGLGLQFLLWYDEGEERNRGNFPPRFSGRQFPNYSSELNVNALELEDSALYLCASTRDSSIDTQYFGPGTRLTVL.

Concerning this clonotype itself: A read error is possible here, since a much larger clone lies one base away. The V call is TRBV30, the J call TRBJ1-1; D uncertain. The CDR3 is 16 residues long. The V gene lost 1 base and the J gene lost 10 bases, with 25 bases spanning the gap. Germline V gene lookup returns CDR1 GTSNPN and CDR2 SVGIG (reference sequence). The CDR3 reads CAWSGHSTAVPRGAFF. Here the CDR3 DNA reads TGTGCCTGGAGTGGCCACTCTACCGCCGTTCCCCGTGGAGCTTTCTTT.

A few counts support this clonotype. The chain joins TRBV3-1 to TRBJ2-1, with D perhaps given as TRBD1 or TRBD2 (6 bases each). The CDR3 has 15 amino acids. Germline-derived CDR1 and CDR2 are LGHDT and YNNKEL (reference sequence). Deletions cut 2 bases from V and 2 bases from J, with 10 bases between. The CDR3 DNA sequence: TGTGCCAGCAGCCAACAGGGGAGGACCTACAATGAGCAGTTCTTC. This gives the protein CASSQQGRTYNEQFF.